The 24 T cell receptor beta chains listed next were all sequenced from one sample in a study of T-cell reconstitution after alpha-beta-depleted transplantation in children. Unique molecular identifiers were incorporated during preparation of the TCRbeta library. TCRdb analysed the PCR reads with MiXCR anew, one entry per CDR3 protein. The table has 200,000 to 250,000 distinct CDR3 sequences, approximately 10% seen once. Source: PBMCs, taken before TCRalphabeta/CD19-depleted stem cell transplant. These TCRs come from a child under three years old with acute myeloid leukemia, due to receive a stem cell transplant.

The V gene is TRBV20-1, the J gene TRBJ2-3, with 7 bases matching TRBD2. V shed 8 bases, J shed 3 bases, and the junction held 8 bases outside the gene matches. From germline, CDR1 is DFQATT and CDR2 SNEGSKA (reference sequence). The CDR3 covers 13 residues. The CDR3 DNA sequence: TGCAGTCCCTGGGAGGGTAGTACAGATACGCAGTATTTT. Encoded protein: CSPWEGSTDTQYF.

This clonotype was seen ten or more times. The V call is TRBV29-1, the J call TRBJ2-6, with D unresolved. The CDR3 spans 16 residues. The germline V and J ends were trimmed by 3 bases and 1 base, with 13 bases remaining between them. Germline loops: CDR1 SQVTM, CDR2 ANQGSEA. This CDR3 reads CSVETDLGSGANVLTF. The CDR3 nucleotides read TGCAGCGTTGAGACCGACCTCGGATCTGGGGCCAACGTCCTGACTTTC.

The rearrangement links TRBV30 to TRBJ1-1; D not certain. Germline V gene lookup returns CDR1 GTSNPN and CDR2 SVGIG (reference sequence). V gave up 0 bases and J gave up 0 bases, with 5 bases separating them. This CDR3 is built from 13 residues. The CDR3, as DNA: TGTGCCTGGAGTGTTCTGTTGAACACTGAAGCTTTCTTT. It specifies CAWSVLLNTEAFF.

This clonotype was counted ten times or more. This rearrangement joins TRBV19 to TRBJ2-3; TRBD2 matches 7 bases. The germline V gene encodes CDR1 LNHDA and CDR2 SQIVND (reference sequence). The CDR3 contains 18 residues. J gave up 2 bases and V 6 bases, and 17 bases lay outside the gene matches. Here the CDR3 DNA reads TGTGCCAGTAGCGGTCGGCCCCCATATGCGGGGGTCACAGATACGCAGTATTTT. Protein: CASSGRPPYAGVTDTQYF.

This clonotype was found a few times. This chain uses TRBV12-3 or TRBV12-4 with TRBJ2-1, with 12 bases identical to TRBD2. The CDR3 consists of 17 residues. After removal of 6 bases from V and 8 bases from J, the junction contained 14 bases not matched to a gene. Written as DNA, the CDR3 is TGTGCCAGCAGCCCCCCTAATCTAGCGGGGGGGCTCGATGAGCAGTTCTTC. Translated, it gives CASSPPNLAGGLDEQFF.

This clonotype was observed many times. The chain recombines TRBV28 with TRBJ1-1; TRBD1 is a possible D gene (6 bases). V was trimmed by 6 bases and J by 7 bases, leaving 15 bases between them. Germline CDR1 is MDHEN and CDR2 is SYDVKM. The length of the CDR3 is 13 residues. CDR3: CASSSTGWGEAFF. In nucleotides, the CDR3 is TGTGCCAGCAGCTCTACAGGGTGGGGTGAAGCTTTCTTT.

To note about this clonotype: A much larger clone lies a single base off, so this may be a read error. Here the CDR3 reads CTSSWGGQGLTEAFF. In DNA form, the CDR3 reads TGCACCAGCAGCTGGGGTGGGCAGGGACTCACTGAAGCTTTCTTT. The chain uses TRBV5-1 and TRBJ1-1, with D perhaps TRBD1 (5 bases). Germline CDR1 is SGHRS and CDR2 is YFSETQ. The CDR3 length is 15 residues.

This clonotype showed up many times. The rearrangement joins TRBV28 to TRBJ1-2; 8 bases map to TRBD1. Looked up from germline, CDR1 is MDHEN and CDR2 is SYDVKM. There are 14 residues in the CDR3. J gave up 6 bases and V 6 bases, and 9 bases lay outside the gene matches. Written as DNA, the CDR3 is TGTGCCAGCAGAGTGGGACAGGTTCAGGATGGCTACACCTTC. It codes for CASRVGQVQDGYTF.

This clonotype was seen repeatedly, ten times or more. V and J are TRBV5-6 and TRBJ2-3; TRBD2 might be the D (7 bases). V lost 3 bases and J 5 bases, leaving 13 bases between the germline ends. Germline V lookup: CDR1 SGHDT, CDR2 YYEEEE. The CDR3 extends over 14 amino acids. CDR3 nucleotides: TGTGCCAGCAGCTCTCAGGGAGGGGGAGATACGCAGTATTTT. Its translation is CASSSQGGGDTQYF.

The sample holds many counts of this clonotype. This chain uses TRBV5-1 with TRBJ2-5; unclear D gene. The CDR3 sequence is 12 residues long. V was trimmed by 4 bases and J by 5 bases, leaving 9 bases between them. From germline, CDR1 is SGHRS and CDR2 YFSETQ. The CDR3 DNA sequence: TGCGCCAGCAGCGCCTATGAGGAGACCCAGTACTTC. Translation gives CASSAYEETQYF.

Ten or more counts support this clonotype. V and J are TRBV11-3 and TRBJ2-5, with D uncertain. CDR3 length: 15 amino acids. The germline V gene has CDR1 SGHNT and CDR2 YENEEA. Trimming cost V 0 bases and J 5 bases, with 13 bases left between them. The DNA for the CDR3 is TGTGCCAGCAGCTTAGATTCGGGTAGAAGCGAGACCCAGTACTTC. It yields the protein CASSLDSGRSETQYF.

The V and J genes are TRBV9 and TRBJ1-5; unclear D gene. Trimming left V 5 bases short and J 0 bases short, with 9 bases between. This CDR3 is 14 amino acids long. Germline loops: CDR1 SGDLS, CDR2 YYNGEE. In nucleotides, the CDR3 is TGTGCCAGCAGTCTCCACTCTAGCAATCAGCCCCAGCATTTT. Protein: CASSLHSSNQPQHF.

This clonotype was detected many times. V gene TRBV5-1 combines with J gene TRBJ2-3, with no clear D. The CDR3 is made up of 12 amino acids. Trimming cost V 3 bases and J 6 bases, with 8 bases left between them. CDR1 and CDR2 (germline): SGHRS, YFSETQ. CDR3 protein: CASSYRWDTQYF. The CDR3 DNA reads as TGCGCCAGCAGCTATAGGTGGGATACGCAGTATTTT. The whole variable domain, filled in from reference TRBV5-1 and TRBJ2-3, reads KAGVTQTPRYLIKTRGQQVTLSCSPISGHRSVSWYQQTPGQGLQFLFEYFSETQRNKGNFPGRFSGRQFSNSRSEMNVSTLELGDSALYLCASSYRWDTQYFGPGTRLTVL.

This clonotype was observed many times. The chain couples TRBV24-1 to TRBJ1-5, with D possibly TRBD1 on 6 matching bases. Per the germline V gene, CDR1 is KGHDR and CDR2 is SFDVKD. CDR3 length: 15 residues. V was trimmed by 3 bases and J by 3 bases, leaving 11 bases between them. CDR3: CATSDHGQSNQPQHF. DNA of the CDR3: TGTGCCACCAGTGATCATGGACAGTCCAATCAGCCCCAGCATTTT.

Ten or more counts support this clonotype. The chain links TRBV7-9 to TRBJ1-5; the D gene is possibly TRBD1 (5 bases). V lost 5 bases and J 6 bases, leaving 11 bases between the germline ends. The CDR3 has 13 residues. Germline V lookup: CDR1 SEHNR, CDR2 FQNEAQ (reference sequence). In nucleotides, the CDR3 is TGTGCCAGCAGCCAGGGATTGGGTCAGCCCCAGCATTTT. Translation gives CASSQGLGQPQHF.

This clonotype showed up many times. V and J are TRBV12-3 or TRBV12-4 and TRBJ1-5; D is uncertain. Between the trimmed V and J ends, which lost 5 bases and 4 bases, there was a span of 12 bases. The CDR3 is 14 amino acids. CDR3 bases: TGTGCCAGCAGTGAAACGGGCGGGAATCAGCCCCAGCATTTT. This encodes CASSETGGNQPQHF.

This clonotype turned up a few times. V is TRBV20-1 and J is TRBJ1-1; perhaps TRBD1 as D (5 bases). The length of the CDR3 is 14 residues. V was clipped by 3 bases and J by 0 bases, with 11 bases between them. Germline CDR1 DFQATT, CDR2 SNEGSKA (reference sequence). CDR3 region: CSASLQGLNTEAFF. As DNA, the CDR3 is TGCAGTGCTAGCCTCCAGGGATTGAACACTGAAGCTTTCTTT.

The sample holds many counts of this clonotype. This chain connects TRBV20-1 to TRBJ1-2; no firm D call. CDR1 and CDR2 (germline): DFQATT, SNEGSKA (reference sequence). The CDR3 has 11 amino acids. V lost 3 bases and J lost 5, with 7 bases in between. This chain's CDR3 is CSASTRYGYTF. Here the CDR3 DNA reads TGCAGTGCTAGCACCCGGTATGGCTACACCTTC.

This sequence joins TRBV7-9 and TRBJ2-5, with D maybe TRBD2 (5 bases). Trimming removed 1 base at V and 4 bases at J, with 19 bases between. Germline values: CDR1 SEHNR, CDR2 FQNEAQ (reference sequence). CDR3 size: 17 residues. The CDR3 region has the DNA TGTGCCAGCAGCTTAGGTTTAGGGAGCGCCGTCCCAGAGACCCAGTACTTC. Protein sequence: CASSLGLGSAVPETQYF.

This clonotype showed up many times. The rearrangement joins TRBV21-1 to TRBJ2-2; TRBD2 is taken as the D call from the table, unchecked against the DNA. TRBV21-1 is listed as a pseudogene. The CDR3 totals 16 residues. The CDR3: CASTSGTSENTGELFF. The CDR3 region has the DNA TGTGCCAGCACCTCCGGGACTAGCGAGAACACCGGGGAGCTGTTTTTT.

This clonotype was observed at least ten times. The chain is built from TRBV6-6 and TRBJ1-2; 8 bases map to TRBD1. CDR1 and CDR2 (germline): MNHNY, SVGAGI (reference sequence). Germline trimming cut 6 bases from V and 8 bases from J; bases unmatched to any gene: 8. The CDR3 totals 13 residues. The CDR3: CASSQDRVTGYTF. The CDR3 DNA is TGTGCCAGCAGCCAGGACAGGGTGACCGGCTACACCTTC.

The table lists this clonotype with many counts. J is TRBJ1-2 and V is TRBV11-2; D is uncertain. Germline CDR1 SGHAT, CDR2 FQNNGV. The CDR3 extends over 15 amino acids. V lost 2 bases and J 4 bases, leaving 14 bases between the germline ends. CDR3 nucleotide sequence: TGTGCCAGCAGCTTAACGTTTGGGGTTAGCTATGGCTACACCTTC. Translated, it gives CASSLTFGVSYGYTF.

The sample holds many counts of this clonotype. V and J are TRBV7-3 and TRBJ1-4; D not resolved. V was cut by 5 bases and J by 4 bases, with 11 bases left in between. The CDR3 extends over 14 amino acids. Germline V gene lookup returns CDR1 SGHTA and CDR2 FQGTGA. The DNA of the CDR3 is TGTGCCAGCAGCCCGACGGCCGATAATGAAAAACTGTTTTTT. This encodes CASSPTADNEKLFF.

This clonotype was recorded at least ten times. The V call is TRBV28, the J call TRBJ2-3; 10 positions agree with TRBD2. After removal of 6 bases from V and 2 bases from J, the junction contained 5 bases not matched to a gene. This CDR3 is built from 15 residues. Germline V gene sequence: CDR1 MDHEN, CDR2 SYDVKM. CDR3 in DNA: TGTGCCAGCAGGGGTAGCGGGGGGTACACAGATACGCAGTATTTT. It translates to CASRGSGGYTDTQYF.